The 23 T cell receptor beta chains reported below all come from one sample, sequenced in a study of T cells after yellow fever vaccination. A single record per CDR3 protein comes from TCRdb applying MiXCR to the 5' RACE reads. The sample has 310,000 or so distinct CDR3 sequences, 6.8% seen once. Sequenced material: PBMCs, taken about 49 days after the first yellow fever vaccination. Receptors originate from a man aged 18 to 30 who received the YFV17D yellow fever vaccine.

In its sample, this clonotype was seen a few times. CDR3 amino acids: CASNGGVSDTQYF. The CDR3 DNA reads as TGTGCCAGCAACGGAGGGGTTTCTGATACGCAGTATTTT. The V and J genes are TRBV5-4 and TRBJ2-3, with D maybe TRBD2 (6 bases). This CDR3 contains 13 residues. Germline V CDR1 and CDR2: SGHNT, YYREEE (reference sequence). The V end was cut by 6 bases, the J end by 6 bases, with 14 bases between.

The CDR3 DNA sequence: TGTGCCACCAGCGTCGGGACAGGGGGCTACGAGCAGTACTTC. It specifies CATSVGTGGYEQYF. The chain employs TRBV15 and TRBJ2-7; 11 bases match TRBD1. V was pared by 5 bases and J by 3 bases, with 3 bases of the junction left unmatched. CDR3 length: 14 residues. Per germline, CDR1 LNHNV and CDR2 YYDKDF (reference sequence).

Only a few counts were recorded for this clonotype. This chain joins TRBV11-2 and TRBJ2-3; 14 positions match TRBD2. Trimming at V came to 5 bases and at J to 1 base, leaving 8 bases not matched to a gene. The length of the CDR3 is 18 residues. Per germline, CDR1 SGHAT and CDR2 FQNNGV. The CDR3 sequence: CASSPGLAGEWGTDTQYF. DNA for the CDR3: TGTGCCAGCAGCCCGGGACTAGCGGGGGAGTGGGGCACAGATACGCAGTATTTT.

This clonotype was counted at least ten times. V is TRBV4-3 and J is TRBJ2-5, with TRBD2 matching 8 bases. Germline values: CDR1 LGHNA, CDR2 YSLEER. The V gene end was trimmed by 6 bases and the J gene end by 2 bases; junction bases not matched to a gene: 2. The CDR3 length is 13 residues. CDR3 bases: TGCGCCAGCAGGGCTAGCGGGCAAGAGACCCAGTACTTC. Encoded protein: CASRASGQETQYF.

V and J are TRBV19 and TRBJ1-2; possible D gene TRBD1, 6 bases. The CDR3 loop spans 14 amino acids. Per the germline V gene, CDR1 is LNHDA and CDR2 is SQIVND (reference sequence). Trimming took 7 bases from V and 2 from J, leaving 14 bases between them. As DNA, the CDR3 is TGTGCCAGTATCCACAGGGATAGCAACTATGGCTACACCTTC. This codes for CASIHRDSNYGYTF. The variable domain in full, completed from reference TRBV19 and TRBJ1-2, reads DGGITQSPKYLFRKEGQNVTLSCEQNLNHDAMYWYRQDPGQGLRLIYYSQIVNDFQKGDIAEGYSVSREKKESFPLTVTSAQKNPTAFYLCASIHRDSNYGYTFGSGTRLTVV.

This clonotype has at least ten counts. The gene calls are TRBV7-2 and TRBJ2-5, with D perhaps being TRBD1 or TRBD2 (6 bases each). Per germline, CDR1 SGHTA and CDR2 FQGNSA. This CDR3 has 14 amino acids. V dropped 2 bases and J dropped 5 bases, with 12 bases sitting between them. CDR3 nucleotide sequence: TGTGCCAGCAGCTTAAGGGGGGTCGGTGAGACCCAGTACTTC. It translates to CASSLRGVGETQYF. The full variable domain, rest sourced from reference TRBV7-2 and TRBJ2-5, is GAGVSQSPSNKVTEKGKDVELRCDPISGHTALYWYRQSLGQGLEFLIYFQGNSAPDKSGLPSDRFSAERTGGSVSTLTIQRTQQEDSAVYLCASSLRGVGETQYFGPGTRLLVL.

A few counts support this clonotype. The chain uses TRBV4-2 and TRBJ2-7; D possibly matches TRBD1 or TRBD2 (5 bases each). Trimming stripped 1 base from V and 5 bases from J, with 15 bases between. Germline lookup yields CDR1 LGHNA and CDR2 YNFKEQ. The CDR3 runs to 15 residues. CDR3 residues: CASSQVWGRTDEQYF. Written as DNA, the CDR3 is TGTGCCAGCAGCCAAGTTTGGGGACGCACCGACGAGCAGTACTTC.

This clonotype was seen at least ten times. V and J are TRBV7-9 and TRBJ2-3; 9 nucleotides line up with TRBD2. The junction had 3 bases not matched to a gene; V was cut back by 1 base and J by 1 base. The germline V gene encodes CDR1 SEHNR and CDR2 FQNEAQ (reference sequence). The CDR3 extends over 16 amino acids. CDR3 sequence: CASSLDLAGRTDTQYF. The CDR3 nucleotides read TGTGCCAGCAGCTTAGATCTAGCGGGGCGCACAGATACGCAGTATTTT. Together with reference TRBV7-9 and TRBJ2-3, the CDR3 gives the full variable domain: DTGVSQNPRHKITKRGQNVTFRCDPISEHNRLYWYRQTLGQGPEFLTYFQNEAQLEKSRLLSDRFSAERPKGSFSTLEIQRTEQGDSAMYLCASSLDLAGRTDTQYFGPGTRLTVL.

This chain connects TRBV7-2 to TRBJ1-2, with D perhaps matching TRBD1 (6 bases). Germline V gives CDR1 SGHTA, CDR2 FQGNSA. The CDR3 is 17 residues long. Trimming removed 4 bases from V and 2 bases from J, with 20 bases in between. CDR3 nucleotide sequence: TGTGCCAGCAGCTCAACAGGGCCGGCGCGGTGGAACTATGGCTACACCTTC. Its protein product is CASSSTGPARWNYGYTF.

This chain links TRBV30 with TRBJ1-6; D gene ambiguous. CDR1 and CDR2 from the germline V gene are GTSNPN and SVGIG (reference sequence). The CDR3 covers 11 residues. Trimming pared 5 bases from V and 14 bases from J, leaving 13 bases between. The CDR3 DNA follows: TGTGCCTGGTCGGCAGCTCCGACCCTCCACTTT. It specifies CAWSAAPTLHF. Supplemented by reference TRBV30 and TRBJ1-6, the full variable domain reads SQTIHQWPATLVQPVGSPLSLECTVEGTSNPNLYWYRQAAGRGLQLLFYSVGIGQISSEVPQNLSASRPQDRQFILSSKKLLLSDSGFYLCAWSAAPTLHFGNGTRLTVT.

This clonotype was seen repeatedly, ten times or more. V usage is TRBV5-1 and J usage is TRBJ1-1; the match to TRBD1 covers 7 bases. The germline CDR1 and CDR2 sequences are SGHRS and YFSETQ. The CDR3 runs 15 residues. The ends lost 3 bases at V and 1 base at J; junction bases unmatched: 6. This CDR3 reads CASSSGTVGNTEAFF. The CDR3 DNA reads as TGCGCCAGCAGCTCCGGGACAGTAGGGAACACTGAAGCTTTCTTT.

The CDR3 is CAISDSARDQPTDTQYF. CDR3 coding DNA: TGTGCCATCAGTGATTCGGCGAGGGACCAACCCACAGATACGCAGTATTTT. This chain joins TRBV10-3 and TRBJ2-3; D tentatively fits TRBD1 or TRBD2 (5 bases each). Germline assignment: CDR1 ENHRY and CDR2 SYGVKD. Deletions cut 3 bases from V and 2 bases from J, with 18 bases between. The CDR3 contains 17 residues.

This clonotype appeared a few times. The J gene is TRBJ2-1, the V gene TRBV5-1; TRBD1 might be the D (6 bases). There are 16 residues in the CDR3. V was trimmed by 4 bases and J by 6 bases, leaving 20 bases between them. The germline V gene has CDR1 SGHRS and CDR2 YFSETQ. CDR3 in amino acids: CASSLQTGFGSNEQFF. The CDR3, as DNA: TGCGCCAGCAGCCTCCAGACAGGCTTTGGTAGCAATGAGCAGTTCTTC.

This clonotype was found a few times. V usage is TRBV7-9 and J usage is TRBJ2-5, with D perhaps being TRBD1 or TRBD2 (5 bases each). The V and J ends lost 3 bases and 2 bases respectively, with 16 bases between them. The CDR3 runs to 16 residues. The germline V gene encodes CDR1 SEHNR and CDR2 FQNEAQ (reference sequence). The CDR3 coding sequence is TGTGCCAGCAGCTTGATTGGGGGACGGGAACAAGAGACCCAGTACTTC. Translation gives CASSLIGGREQETQYF.

The chain employs TRBV6-1 and TRBJ2-1; 7 bases agree with TRBD1. Germline V lookup: CDR1 MNHNS, CDR2 SASEGT. CDR3 size: 15 residues. Germline trimming cut 5 bases from V and 0 bases from J; bases unmatched to any gene: 4. The CDR3 here is CASSRDSSSYNEQFF. Here the CDR3 DNA reads TGTGCCAGCAGTAGGGACAGCAGCTCCTACAATGAGCAGTTCTTC.

This clonotype occurred a few times. The genes are TRBV20-1 and TRBJ1-6, with D tentatively TRBD1 (5 bases). This CDR3 has 14 residues. Germline V gives CDR1 DFQATT, CDR2 SNEGSKA (reference sequence). Trimming took off 0 bases at V and 10 bases at J, with 13 bases between the two ends. The DNA of the CDR3 is TGCAGTGCTAGAGATCGGGGCTCCGGCTCACCCCTCCACTTT. Amino acid sequence: CSARDRGSGSPLHF.

This clonotype was detected ten times or more. This rearrangement joins TRBV6-2 or TRBV6-3 to TRBJ2-2, with D possibly being TRBD1 (5 bases). Germline lookup yields CDR1 MNHEY and CDR2 SVGEGT. This CDR3 is built from 12 residues. The V end lost 5 bases, the J end lost 5 bases, and 6 bases lay between the germline ends. The CDR3 loop reads CASSRQTGELFF. The CDR3 bases are TGTGCCAGCAGTCGACAGACCGGGGAGCTGTTTTTT.

Many counts were recorded for this clonotype. V and J are TRBV12-3 or TRBV12-4 and TRBJ2-7, with D possibly TRBD2 on 6 matching bases. Trimming took off 3 bases at V and 9 bases at J, with 18 bases between the two ends. The CDR3 length is 14 residues. The CDR3 here is CASSLGRLAGRQYV. CDR3 nucleotides: TGTGCCAGCAGTTTGGGGCGGTTGGCGGGGAGGCAGTACGTC.

CDR3 DNA: TGTGCCAGCAGTTCCCCCTCACGGGGGGGCCTGGAGACCCAGTACTTC. Translated: CASSSPSRGGLETQYF. This chain joins TRBV28 and TRBJ2-5, with TRBD2 matching 8 bases. With V trimmed by 4 bases and J by 5 bases, 12 bases remained unmatched. CDR3 length equals 16 residues. CDR1 and CDR2 (germline): MDHEN, SYDVKM.

This clonotype was detected a few times. The V gene is TRBV7-3, the J gene TRBJ2-3, with 7 bases identical to TRBD2. The CDR3 has 15 amino acids. With V trimmed by 7 bases and J by 6 bases, 13 bases remained unmatched. Germline CDR1 and CDR2: SGHTA and FQGTGA. The CDR3 region is CASTAGGTTLDTQYF. Here the CDR3 DNA reads TGTGCCAGCACCGCCGGGGGGACTACCTTGGATACGCAGTATTTT.

V gene TRBV5-6 combines with J gene TRBJ2-7; D is tentatively TRBD1 or TRBD2 (5 bases each). V was shortened by 2 bases and J by 5 bases, with 8 bases between the two germline ends. The CDR3 contains 12 residues. Germline CDR1 is SGHDT and CDR2 is YYEEEE. The CDR3: CASSLGTDEQYV. Here the CDR3 DNA reads TGTGCCAGCAGCTTAGGGACGGACGAGCAGTACGTC.

This clonotype was seen ten or more times. The gene calls are TRBV4-3 and TRBJ2-7; 8 nucleotides align to TRBD2. The CDR3 covers 14 residues. V was pared by 2 bases and J by 3 bases, with 3 bases of the junction left unmatched. In germline, CDR1 is LGHNA, CDR2 YSLEER. The CDR3 DNA sequence: TGCGCCAGCAGCCAAAACGGGAGGGGCTACGAGCAGTACTTC. As protein: CASSQNGRGYEQYF.

In regard to this clonotype: A much larger clone differs from this one at a single base, so this may be a read error. This CDR3 fails to terminate in the conserved phenylalanine or tryptophan, so it likely reflects a read error. The J gene is TRBJ2-2, the V gene TRBV23-1, with TRBD1 identical over 7 bases. TRBV23-1 is given ORF status, its function remaining uncertain. There are 16 residues in the CDR3. Unmatched junction bases numbered 6, after V lost 4 bases and J lost 1 base. The CDR3 loop is CASSLQGTENTGELFS. CDR3 DNA sequence: TGCGCCAGCAGTCTGCAAGGGACAGAGAACACCGGGGAGCTGTTTTCT.